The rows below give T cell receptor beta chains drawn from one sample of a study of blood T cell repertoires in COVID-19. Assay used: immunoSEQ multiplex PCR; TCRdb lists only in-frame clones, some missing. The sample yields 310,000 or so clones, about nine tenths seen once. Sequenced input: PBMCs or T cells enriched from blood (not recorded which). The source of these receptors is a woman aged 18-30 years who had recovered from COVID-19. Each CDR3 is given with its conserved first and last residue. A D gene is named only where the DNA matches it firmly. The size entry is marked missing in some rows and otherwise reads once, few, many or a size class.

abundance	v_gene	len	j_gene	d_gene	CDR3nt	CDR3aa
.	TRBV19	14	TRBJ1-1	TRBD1	TGTGCCAGTAGGGTCAGGGGGGAGATAACTGAAGCTTTCTTT	CASRVRGEITEAFF
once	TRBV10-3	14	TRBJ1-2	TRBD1	TGTGCCATCAGTGACCCAGGGGGCAACTATGGCTACACCTTC	CAISDPGGNYGYTF
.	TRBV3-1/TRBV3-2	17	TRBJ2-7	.	TGTGCCAGCAGCCAGGCTAACCTCGGGATCCGATCCTACGAGCAGTACTTC	CASSQANLGIRSYEQYF
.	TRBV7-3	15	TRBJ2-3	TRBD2	TGTGCCAGCAGCCCGCAACTAGCGGGGGGGCAAACGCAGTATTTT	CASSPQLAGGQTQYF
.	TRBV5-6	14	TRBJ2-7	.	TGTGCCAGCAGCCCTGGAACAGGGCTAGATGAGCAGTACTTC	CASSPGTGLDEQYF
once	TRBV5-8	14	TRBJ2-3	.	TGTGCCAGCAGCTTGCCATCTATAACAGATACGCAGTATTTT	CASSLPSITDTQYF
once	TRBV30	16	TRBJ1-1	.	TGTGCCTGGACCCCGTCCCCGGGACACGAGAACACTGAAGCTTTCTTT	CAWTPSPGHENTEAFF
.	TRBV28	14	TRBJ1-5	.	TGTGCCAGCGTACCCGGGACTGGGCCCCAGCCCCAGCATTTT	CASVPGTGPQPQHF
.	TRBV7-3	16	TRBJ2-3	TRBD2	TGTGCCAGCAGCGTAAGCGGGATGAGTGGCACAGATACGCAGTATTTT	CASSVSGMSGTDTQYF
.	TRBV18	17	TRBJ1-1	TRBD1	TGTGCCAGCTCACGGGGGGCTAGGACAGGGATGAACACTGAAGCTTTCTTT	CASSRGARTGMNTEAFF
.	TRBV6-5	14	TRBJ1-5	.	TGTGCCAGCAGACCCCACAGGGACAATCAGCCCCAGCATTTT	CASRPHRDNQPQHF
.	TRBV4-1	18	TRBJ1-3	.	TGCGCCAGCAGCCAAGATGGGGGCCCTTTAACGTCTGGAAACACCATATATTTT	CASSQDGGPLTSGNTIYF
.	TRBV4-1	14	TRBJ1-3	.	TGCGCCAGCAGCCAAGGGAGCTCTGGAAACACCATATATTTT	CASSQGSSGNTIYF
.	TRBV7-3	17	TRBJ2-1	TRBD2	TGTGCCAGCAGCCTTATAGCGGGAGCGGGGACATACAATGAGCAGTTCTTC	CASSLIAGAGTYNEQFF
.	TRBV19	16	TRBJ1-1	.	TGTGCCAGTCGAAGTCAGGAGGGAGGGAAGAACACTGAAGCTTTCTTT	CASRSQEGGKNTEAFF
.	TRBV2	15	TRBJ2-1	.	TGTGCCAGCAGCCGGGACTCCCATTTGGGGAATGAGCAGTTCTTC	CASSRDSHLGNEQFF
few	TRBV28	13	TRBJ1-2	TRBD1	TGTGCCAGCACCCGCGAGGGGGCGCGGGGCTACACCTTC	CASTREGARGYTF
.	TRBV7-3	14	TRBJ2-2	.	TGTGCCAGCAGCCCTCGACTGTCCACCGGGGAGCTGTTTTTT	CASSPRLSTGELFF
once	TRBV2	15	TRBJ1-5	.	TGTGCCAGCAGTGTGGACAGCTTAATTTCTCAGCCCCAGCATTTT	CASSVDSLISQPQHF
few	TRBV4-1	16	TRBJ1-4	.	TGCGCCAGCAGCCCAATCGGTGGTGCAACTAATGAAAAACTGTTTTTT	CASSPIGGATNEKLFF
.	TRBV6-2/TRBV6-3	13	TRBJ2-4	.	TGTGCCAGCAGTTCCCTAGGGGGGGAGTCTCGAGGCTTC	CASSSLGGESRGF
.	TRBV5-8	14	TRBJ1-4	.	TGTGCCAGCAGCTTCACAGGCCTAAATGAAAAACTGTTTTTT	CASSFTGLNEKLFF
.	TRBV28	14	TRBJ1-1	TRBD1	TGTGCCAGCAGTAGCGGACAGGGGAACACTGAAGCTTTCTTT	CASSSGQGNTEAFF
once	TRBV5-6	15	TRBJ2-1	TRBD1	TGTGCCAGCAGCTACGGACAGGGACGAAACAATGAGCAGTTCTTC	CASSYGQGRNNEQFF
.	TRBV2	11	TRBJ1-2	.	TGTGCCAGCAGCGACACTGGGGGCTACACCTTC	CASSDTGGYTF
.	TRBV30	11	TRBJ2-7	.	TGTGCCTGGAGTTACTCCTACGAGCAGTACTTC	CAWSYSYEQYF
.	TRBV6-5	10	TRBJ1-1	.	TGTGCCAGCAGTCCCCGGGAAGCTTTCTTT	CASSPREAFF
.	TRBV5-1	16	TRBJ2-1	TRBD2	TGCGCCAGCAGCCCACGGACTAGCGGGGGGTGGGATGAGCAGTTCTTC	CASSPRTSGGWDEQFF
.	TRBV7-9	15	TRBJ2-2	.	TGTGCCAGCAGCACAGGCGAGACGAACACCGGGGAGCTGTTTTTT	CASSTGETNTGELFF
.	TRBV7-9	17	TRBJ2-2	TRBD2	TGTGCCAGCATAGGGGCTAGCGGGAACGCGAACACCGGGGAGCTGTTTTTT	CASIGASGNANTGELFF
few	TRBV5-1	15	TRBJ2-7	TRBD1	TGCGCCAGCCGCTCCGGGGACAGGGTCACCTACGAGCAGTACTTC	CASRSGDRVTYEQYF
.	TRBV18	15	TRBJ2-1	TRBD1	TGTGCCAGCTCACCAGGAACAGGGGGCTACAATGAGCAGTTCTTC	CASSPGTGGYNEQFF
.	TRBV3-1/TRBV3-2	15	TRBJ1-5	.	TGTGCCAGCAGCCAAGATTTAACTAATTATCAGCCCCAGCATTTT	CASSQDLTNYQPQHF
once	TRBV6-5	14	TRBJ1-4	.	TGTGCCAGCAGTACAGGGCCTTCTAATGAAAAACTGTTTTTT	CASSTGPSNEKLFF
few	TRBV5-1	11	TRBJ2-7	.	TGCGCCAGCAGCTTCCGGAGGGACGAGTACTTC	CASSFRRDEYF
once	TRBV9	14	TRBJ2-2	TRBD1	TGTGCCAGCAGGTCTCACAGGGGCCCCGGGGAGCTGTTTTTT	CASRSHRGPGELFF
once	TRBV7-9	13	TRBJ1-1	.	TGTGCCAGCAGCCAGGACAGGAACACTGAAGCTTTCTTT	CASSQDRNTEAFF
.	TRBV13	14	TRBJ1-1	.	TGTGCCAGCAGCTTCGGGAGAGGGAACACTGAAGCTTTCTTT	CASSFGRGNTEAFF
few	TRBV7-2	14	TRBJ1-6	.	TGTGCCAGCAGCTTTATAATCGGGTATTCACCCCTCCACTTT	CASSFIIGYSPLHF
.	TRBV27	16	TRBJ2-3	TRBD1	TGTGCCAGCAGTTTGCTTCGGACAGGGATCACAGATACGCAGTATTTT	CASSLLRTGITDTQYF
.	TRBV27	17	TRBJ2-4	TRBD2	TGTGCCAGCAGCGGGGGGGGAGGCGCGAGAGCCAAAAACATTCAGTACTTC	CASSGGGGARAKNIQYF
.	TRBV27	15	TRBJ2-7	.	TGTGCCAGCAGTTCGTCTCCTCCGGGGGCCTACGAGCAGTACTTC	CASSSSPPGAYEQYF
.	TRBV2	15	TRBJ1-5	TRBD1	TGTGCCAGTGGACGGGGGACAGGGGGTAATCAGCCCCAGCATTTT	CASGRGTGGNQPQHF
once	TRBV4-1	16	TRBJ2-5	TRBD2	TGCGCCAGCAGCCAAGATGGAGGGACTACCGCGGGGACCCAGTACTTC	CASSQDGGTTAGTQYF
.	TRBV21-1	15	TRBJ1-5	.	TGTGCCAGCAGTGAAGGACAGGAGAGCAATCAGCCCCAGCATTTT	CASSEGQESNQPQHF